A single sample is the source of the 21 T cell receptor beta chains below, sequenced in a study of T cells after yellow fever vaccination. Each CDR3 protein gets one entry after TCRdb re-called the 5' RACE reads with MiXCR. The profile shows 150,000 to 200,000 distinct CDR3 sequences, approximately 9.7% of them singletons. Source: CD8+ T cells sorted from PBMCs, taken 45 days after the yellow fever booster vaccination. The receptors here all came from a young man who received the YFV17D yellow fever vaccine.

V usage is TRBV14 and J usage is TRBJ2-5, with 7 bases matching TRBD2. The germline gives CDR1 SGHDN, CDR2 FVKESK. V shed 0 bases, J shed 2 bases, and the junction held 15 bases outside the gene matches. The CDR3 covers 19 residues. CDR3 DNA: TGTGCCAGCAGCCAAGATCGGGGGAGTAGCGGGTCGTTTCAAGAGACCCAGTACTTC. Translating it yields CASSQDRGSSGSFQETQYF.

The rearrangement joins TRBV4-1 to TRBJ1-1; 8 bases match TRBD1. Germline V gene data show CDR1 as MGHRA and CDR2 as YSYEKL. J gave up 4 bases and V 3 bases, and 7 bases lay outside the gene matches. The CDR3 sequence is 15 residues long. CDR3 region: CASSHLQGEGTEAFF. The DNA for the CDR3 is TGCGCCAGCAGCCATTTACAGGGGGAAGGCACTGAAGCTTTCTTT.

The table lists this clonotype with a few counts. For the CDR3, the DNA is TGTGCCTGGAGTCGGGGGACAGGGGGCGGTTGGAGTGAAAAACTGTTTTTT. Protein product: CAWSRGTGGGWSEKLFF. V gene TRBV30 combines with J gene TRBJ1-4; 12 nucleotides match TRBD1. J was trimmed by 7 bases and V by 2 bases; bases with no gene match: 11. The CDR3 has 17 residues. Looked up from germline, CDR1 is GTSNPN and CDR2 is SVGIG (reference sequence).

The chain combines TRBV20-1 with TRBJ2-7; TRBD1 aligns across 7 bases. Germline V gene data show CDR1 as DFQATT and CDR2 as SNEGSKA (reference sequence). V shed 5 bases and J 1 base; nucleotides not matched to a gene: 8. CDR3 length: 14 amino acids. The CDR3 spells CSAAKGQISYEQYF. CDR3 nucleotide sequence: TGCAGTGCTGCCAAGGGACAGATTTCCTACGAGCAGTACTTC.

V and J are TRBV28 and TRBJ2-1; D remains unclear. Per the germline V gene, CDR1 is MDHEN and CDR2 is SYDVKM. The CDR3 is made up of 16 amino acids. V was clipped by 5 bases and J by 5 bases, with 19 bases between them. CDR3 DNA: TGTGCCAGCAGTCCCCTGGCCCTGCTAAACGACAATGAGCAGTTCTTC. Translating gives CASSPLALLNDNEQFF.

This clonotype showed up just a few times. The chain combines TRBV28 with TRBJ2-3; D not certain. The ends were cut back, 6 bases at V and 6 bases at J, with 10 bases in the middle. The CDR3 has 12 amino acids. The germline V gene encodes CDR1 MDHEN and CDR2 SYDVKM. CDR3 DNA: TGTGCCAGCAGCGATCCTGGCGATACGCAGTATTTT. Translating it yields CASSDPGDTQYF.

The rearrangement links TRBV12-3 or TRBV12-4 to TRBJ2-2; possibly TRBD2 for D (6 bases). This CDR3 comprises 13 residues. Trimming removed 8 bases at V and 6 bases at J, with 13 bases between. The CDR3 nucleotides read TGTGCCAGCGCCCGGGGGTGGGCCGGGGAGCTGTTTTTT. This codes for CASARGWAGELFF.

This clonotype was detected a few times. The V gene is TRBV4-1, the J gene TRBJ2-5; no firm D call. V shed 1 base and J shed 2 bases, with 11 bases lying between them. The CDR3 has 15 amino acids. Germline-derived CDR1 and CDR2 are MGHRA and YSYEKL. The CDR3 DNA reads TGCGCCAGCAGCCAAGCAATGCCCCCACAAGAGACCCAGTACTTC. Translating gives CASSQAMPPQETQYF.

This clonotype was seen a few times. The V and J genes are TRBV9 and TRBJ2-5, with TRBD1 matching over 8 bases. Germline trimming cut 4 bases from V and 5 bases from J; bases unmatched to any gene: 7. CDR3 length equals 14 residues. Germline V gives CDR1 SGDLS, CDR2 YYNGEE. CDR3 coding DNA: TGTGCCAGCAGCTTCCGGACAGGGCGGGAGACCCAGTACTTC. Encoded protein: CASSFRTGRETQYF.

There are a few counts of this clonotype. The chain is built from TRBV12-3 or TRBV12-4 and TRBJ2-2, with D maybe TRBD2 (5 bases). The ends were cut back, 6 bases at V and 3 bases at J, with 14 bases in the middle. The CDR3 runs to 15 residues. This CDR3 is CASSELSGDTGELFF. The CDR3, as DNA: TGTGCCAGCAGCGAGCTCAGCGGTGACACCGGGGAGCTGTTTTTT.

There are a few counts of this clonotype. The CDR3 bases are TGTGCCAGTAGCGAGGGGGTATCCTACGAGCAGTACTTC. It yields the protein CASSEGVSYEQYF. The chain combines TRBV19 with TRBJ2-7, with a weak D call TRBD1 (6 bases). The germline gives CDR1 LNHDA, CDR2 SQIVND (reference sequence). The CDR3 is made up of 13 amino acids. V lost 6 bases to trimming and J lost 1 base, with 10 bases between them.

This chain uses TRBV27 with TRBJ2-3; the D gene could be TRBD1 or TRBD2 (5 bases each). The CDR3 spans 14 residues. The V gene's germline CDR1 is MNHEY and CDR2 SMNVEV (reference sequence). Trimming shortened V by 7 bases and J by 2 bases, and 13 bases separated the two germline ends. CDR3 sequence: CASTTGQITDTQYF. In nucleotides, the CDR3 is TGTGCCAGCACTACGGGGCAGATCACAGATACGCAGTATTTT.

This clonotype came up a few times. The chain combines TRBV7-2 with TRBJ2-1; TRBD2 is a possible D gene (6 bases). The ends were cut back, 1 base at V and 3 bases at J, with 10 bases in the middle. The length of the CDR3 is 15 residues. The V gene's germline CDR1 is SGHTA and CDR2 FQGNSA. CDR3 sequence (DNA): TGTGCCAGCAGCTTAGGAGGAGGGGACTACAATGAGCAGTTCTTC. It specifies CASSLGGGDYNEQFF.

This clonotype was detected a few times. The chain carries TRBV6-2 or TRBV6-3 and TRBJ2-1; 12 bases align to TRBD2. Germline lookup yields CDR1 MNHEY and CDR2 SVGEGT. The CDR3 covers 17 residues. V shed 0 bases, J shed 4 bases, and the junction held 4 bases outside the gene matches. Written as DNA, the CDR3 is TGTGCCAGCAGTTACTCGATGCTAGCGGGGGGGTACAATGAGCAGTTCTTC. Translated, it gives CASSYSMLAGGYNEQFF.

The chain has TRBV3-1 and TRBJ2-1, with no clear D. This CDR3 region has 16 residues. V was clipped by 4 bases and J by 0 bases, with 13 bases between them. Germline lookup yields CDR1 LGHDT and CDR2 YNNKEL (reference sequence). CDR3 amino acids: CASSPPVAYSYNEQFF. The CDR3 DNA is TGTGCCAGCAGCCCCCCCGTGGCCTACTCCTACAATGAGCAGTTCTTC.

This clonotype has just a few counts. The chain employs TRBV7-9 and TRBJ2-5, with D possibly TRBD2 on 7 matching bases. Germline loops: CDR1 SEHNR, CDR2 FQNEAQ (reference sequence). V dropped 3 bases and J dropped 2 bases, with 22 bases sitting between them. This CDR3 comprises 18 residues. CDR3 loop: CASSLPGGQSLGQETQYF. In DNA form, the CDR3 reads TGTGCCAGCAGCTTGCCGGGGGGCCAAAGTTTGGGGCAAGAGACCCAGTACTTC.

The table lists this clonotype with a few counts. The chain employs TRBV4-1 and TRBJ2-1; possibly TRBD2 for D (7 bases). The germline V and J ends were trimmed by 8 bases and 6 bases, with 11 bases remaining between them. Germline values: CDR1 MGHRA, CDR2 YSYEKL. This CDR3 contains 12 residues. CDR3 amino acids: CASGGAGNEQFF. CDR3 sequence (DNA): TGCGCCAGCGGGGGGGCTGGCAATGAGCAGTTCTTC.

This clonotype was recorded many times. CDR3 nucleotide sequence: TGCAGTGGGGCTAGCGGGGACCCCTACGAGCAGTACTTC. Its translation is CSGASGDPYEQYF. The chain links TRBV20-1 to TRBJ2-7; 9 nucleotides align to TRBD2. J lost 2 bases, V lost 7 bases, and 6 bases had no gene match. This CDR3 is built from 13 residues. Germline-derived CDR1 and CDR2 are DFQATT and SNEGSKA (reference sequence).

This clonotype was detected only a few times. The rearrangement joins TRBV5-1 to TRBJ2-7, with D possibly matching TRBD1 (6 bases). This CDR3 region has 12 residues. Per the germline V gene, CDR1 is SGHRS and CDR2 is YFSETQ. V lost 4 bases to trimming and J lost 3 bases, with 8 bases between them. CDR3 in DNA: TGCGCCAGCAGCCACAGGGACTACGAGCAGTACGTC. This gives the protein CASSHRDYEQYV.

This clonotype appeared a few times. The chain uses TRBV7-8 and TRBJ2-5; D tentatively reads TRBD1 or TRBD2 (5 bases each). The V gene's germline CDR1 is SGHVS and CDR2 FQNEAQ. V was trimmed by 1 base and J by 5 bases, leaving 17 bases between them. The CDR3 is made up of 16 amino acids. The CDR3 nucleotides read TGTGCCAGCAGCTTAGGTGGTGGGACCCAAGGGGAGACCCAGTACTTC. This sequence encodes CASSLGGGTQGETQYF.

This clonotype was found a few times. CDR3 amino acids: CASSHPQGGTEAFF. The CDR3 DNA reads TGTGCCAGCAGCCACCCTCAGGGGGGGACTGAAGCTTTCTTT. The chain carries TRBV12-3 or TRBV12-4 and TRBJ1-1; 7 nucleotides match TRBD1. The CDR3 covers 14 residues. J was trimmed by 5 bases and V by 6 bases; bases with no gene match: 9.